This T cell receptor beta chain was sequenced for a study of blood T cell repertoires in COVID-19. Study context: Italy, Spain and the United States were the sources of the convalescent and acute COVID-19 samples. The analysed material was cDNA or gDNA that came from T cells, B-cell-depleted T cells, or PBMCs.

The protocol was immunoSEQ multiplex PCR, while the TCRdb copy is restricted to in-frame clones and leaves out a portion. Here the sample spans approximately 36,000 clones, roughly 90% being singletons. The CDR3 totals 13 residues. V trimming: 5 bases; J trimming: 8 bases; junction bases outside the gene matches: 4. Germline V gene data show CDR1 as KGHDR and CDR2 as SFDVKD. Sequencing was performed on peripheral blood. This receptor was taken from a man aged 60-69 years with active or convalescent COVID-19. The chain is built from TRBV24-1 and TRBJ2-3; 9 bases map to TRBD2. The CDR3 nucleotides are TGTGCCACCAGTGGGACTAGCGACGGTACGCAGTATTTT. It is translated as CATSGTSDGTQYF.